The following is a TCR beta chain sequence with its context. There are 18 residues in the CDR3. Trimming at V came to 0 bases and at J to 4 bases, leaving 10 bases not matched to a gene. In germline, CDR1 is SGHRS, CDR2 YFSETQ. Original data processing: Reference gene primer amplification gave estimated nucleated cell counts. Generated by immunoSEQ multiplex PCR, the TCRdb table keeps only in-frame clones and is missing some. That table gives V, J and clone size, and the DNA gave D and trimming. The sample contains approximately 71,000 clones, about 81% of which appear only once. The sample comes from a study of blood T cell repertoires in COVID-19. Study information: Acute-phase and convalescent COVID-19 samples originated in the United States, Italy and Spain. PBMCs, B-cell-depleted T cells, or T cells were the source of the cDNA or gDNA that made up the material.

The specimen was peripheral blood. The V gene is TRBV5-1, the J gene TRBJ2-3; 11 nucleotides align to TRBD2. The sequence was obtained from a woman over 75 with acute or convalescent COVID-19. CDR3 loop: CASSLVRVLAGVADTQYF. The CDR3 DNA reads TGCGCCAGCAGCTTGGTTCGCGTACTAGCGGGAGTGGCAGATACGCAGTATTTT.